This T cell receptor beta chain was sequenced for a study of T cell responses to AZD1222 COVID-19 vaccine. Findings and caveats of the study: Most donors were white British, females outnumbered males, and clonal diversity was possibly underestimated. Among spike-specific TCRs, nearly half reportedly target unmutated variant regions.

Assay: immunoSEQ multiplex PCR; the TCRdb copy retains only in-frame clones and omits some. The sample has 150,000 to 200,000 clones, approximately 86% seen once. Details on this clone: No antigen is known for it.

This TCR derives from an adult who received the AZD1222 COVID-19 vaccine. The sample in question was peripheral blood, obtained 28 days after the second AZD1222 dose.

Written as DNA, the CDR3 is TGTGCCAGCAGCGTAGGACTACGCACAGATACGCAGTATTTT. This codes for CASSVGLRTDTQYF. The gene calls are TRBV9 and TRBJ2-3; D might be TRBD2 (5 bases). CDR3 size: 14 residues. V was shortened by 0 bases and J by 1 base, with 6 bases between the two germline ends. The germline V gene has CDR1 SGDLS and CDR2 YYNGEE.